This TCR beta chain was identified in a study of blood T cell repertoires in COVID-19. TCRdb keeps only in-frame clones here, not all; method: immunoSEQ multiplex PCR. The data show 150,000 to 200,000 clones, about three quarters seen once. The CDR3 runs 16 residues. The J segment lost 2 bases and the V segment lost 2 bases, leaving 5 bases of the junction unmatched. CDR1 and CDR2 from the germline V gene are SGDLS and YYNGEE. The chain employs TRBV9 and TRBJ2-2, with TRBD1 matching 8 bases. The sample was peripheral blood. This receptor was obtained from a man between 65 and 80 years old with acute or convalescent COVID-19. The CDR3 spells CASSVMGQANTGELFF. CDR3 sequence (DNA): TGTGCCAGCAGCGTGATGGGACAGGCTAACACCGGGGAGCTGTTTTTT.